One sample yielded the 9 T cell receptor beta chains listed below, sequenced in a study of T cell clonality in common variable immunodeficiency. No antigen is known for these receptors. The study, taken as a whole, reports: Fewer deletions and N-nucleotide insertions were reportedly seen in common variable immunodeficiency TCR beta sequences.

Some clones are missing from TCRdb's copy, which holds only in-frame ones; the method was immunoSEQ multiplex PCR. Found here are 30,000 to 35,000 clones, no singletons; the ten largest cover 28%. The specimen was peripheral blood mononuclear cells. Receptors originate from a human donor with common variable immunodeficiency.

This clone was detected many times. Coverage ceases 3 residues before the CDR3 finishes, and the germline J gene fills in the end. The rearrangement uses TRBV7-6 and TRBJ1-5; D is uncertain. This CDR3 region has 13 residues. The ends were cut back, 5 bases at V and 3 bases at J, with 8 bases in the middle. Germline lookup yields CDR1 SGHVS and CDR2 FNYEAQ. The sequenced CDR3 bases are TGTGCCAGCAGCCCAGATATCAATCAGCCC. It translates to CASSPDINQP. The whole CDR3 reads CASSPDINQPQHF.

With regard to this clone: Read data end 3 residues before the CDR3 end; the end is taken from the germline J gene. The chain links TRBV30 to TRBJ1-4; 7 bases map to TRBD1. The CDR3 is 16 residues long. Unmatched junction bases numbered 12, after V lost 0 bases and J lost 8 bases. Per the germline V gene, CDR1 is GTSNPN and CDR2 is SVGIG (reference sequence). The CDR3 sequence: CAWSVSGRGNREKLFF. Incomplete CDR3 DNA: TGTGCCTGGAGTGTATCGGGCAGGGGGAATCGCGAAAAA.

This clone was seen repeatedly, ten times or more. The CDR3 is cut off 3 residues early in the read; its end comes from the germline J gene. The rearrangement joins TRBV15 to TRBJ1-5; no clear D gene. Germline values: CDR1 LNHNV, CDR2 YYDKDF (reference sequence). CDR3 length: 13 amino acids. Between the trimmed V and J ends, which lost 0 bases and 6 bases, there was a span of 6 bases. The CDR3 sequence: CATSRDTGQPQHF. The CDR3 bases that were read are TGTGCCACCAGCAGAGATACTGGTCAGCCC. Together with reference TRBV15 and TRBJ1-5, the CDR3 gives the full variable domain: DAMVIQNPRYQVTQFGKPVTLSCSQTLNHNVMYWYQQKSSQAPKLLFHYYDKDFNNEADTPDNFQSRRPNTSFCFLDIRSPGLGDTAMYLCATSRDTGQPQHFGDGTRLSIL.

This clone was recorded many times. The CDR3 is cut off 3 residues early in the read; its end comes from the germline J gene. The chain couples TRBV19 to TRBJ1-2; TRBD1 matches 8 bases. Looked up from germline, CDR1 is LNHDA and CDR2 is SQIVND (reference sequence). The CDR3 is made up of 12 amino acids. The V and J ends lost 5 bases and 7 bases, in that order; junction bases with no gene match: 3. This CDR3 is CASSAGQGGYTF. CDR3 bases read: TGTGCCAGTAGTGCCGGACAGGGTGGC.

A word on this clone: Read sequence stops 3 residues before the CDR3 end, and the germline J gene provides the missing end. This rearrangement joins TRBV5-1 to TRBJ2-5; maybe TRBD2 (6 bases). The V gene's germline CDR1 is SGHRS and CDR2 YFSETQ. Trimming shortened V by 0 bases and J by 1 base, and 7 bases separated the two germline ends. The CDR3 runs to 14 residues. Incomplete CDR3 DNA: TGCGCCAGCAGCTTGGTGGGGGGCCAAGAGACC. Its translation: CASSLVGGQET. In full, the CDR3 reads CASSLVGGQETQYF.

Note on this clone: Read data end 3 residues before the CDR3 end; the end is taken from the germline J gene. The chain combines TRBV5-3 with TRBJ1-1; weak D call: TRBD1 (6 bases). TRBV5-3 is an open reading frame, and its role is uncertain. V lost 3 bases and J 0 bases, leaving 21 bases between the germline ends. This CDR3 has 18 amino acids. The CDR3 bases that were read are TGTGCCAGAAGCTATAAGATCGGAACAGGGCACATGAACACTGAA. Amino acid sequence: CARSYKIGTGHMNTE. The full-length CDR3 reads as CARSYKIGTGHMNTEAFF.

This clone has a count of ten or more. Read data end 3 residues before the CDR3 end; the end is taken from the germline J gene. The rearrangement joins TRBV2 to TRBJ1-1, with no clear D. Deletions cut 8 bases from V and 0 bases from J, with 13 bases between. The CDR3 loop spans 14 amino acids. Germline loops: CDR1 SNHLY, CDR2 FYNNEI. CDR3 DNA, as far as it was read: TGTGCCAGCGGTATCGCCCACATGAACACTGAA. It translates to CASGIAHMNTE. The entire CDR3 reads CASGIAHMNTEAFF.

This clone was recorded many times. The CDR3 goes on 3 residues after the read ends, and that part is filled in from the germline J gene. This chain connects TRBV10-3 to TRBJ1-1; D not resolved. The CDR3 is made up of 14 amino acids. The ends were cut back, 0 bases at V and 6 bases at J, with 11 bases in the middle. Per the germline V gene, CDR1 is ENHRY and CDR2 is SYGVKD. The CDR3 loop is CAISESVGGSEAFF. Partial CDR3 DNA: TGTGCCATCAGTGAGTCGGTAGGAGGGTCTGAA.

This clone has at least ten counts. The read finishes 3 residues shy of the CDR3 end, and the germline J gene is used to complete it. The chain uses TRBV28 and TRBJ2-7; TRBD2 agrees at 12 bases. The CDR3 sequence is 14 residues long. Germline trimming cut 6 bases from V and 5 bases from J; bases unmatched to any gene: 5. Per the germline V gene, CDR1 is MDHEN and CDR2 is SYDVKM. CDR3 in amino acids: CASRTTSGGHEQYF. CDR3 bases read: TGTGCCAGCAGGACGACTAGCGGGGGCCACGAG. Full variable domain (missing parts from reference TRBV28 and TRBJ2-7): DVKVTQSSRYLVKRTGEKVFLECVQDMDHENMFWYRQDPGLGLRLIYFSYDVKMKEKGDIPEGYSVSREKKERFSLILESASTNQTSMYLCASRTTSGGHEQYFGPGTRLTVT.